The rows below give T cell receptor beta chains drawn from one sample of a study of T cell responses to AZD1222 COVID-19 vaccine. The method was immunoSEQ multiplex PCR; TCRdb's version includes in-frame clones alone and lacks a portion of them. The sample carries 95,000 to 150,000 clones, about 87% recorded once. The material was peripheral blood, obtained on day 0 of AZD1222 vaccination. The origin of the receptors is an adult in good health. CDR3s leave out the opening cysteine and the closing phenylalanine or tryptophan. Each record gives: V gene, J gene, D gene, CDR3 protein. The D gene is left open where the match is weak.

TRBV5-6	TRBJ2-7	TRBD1	ASSLPTGVRYEQY
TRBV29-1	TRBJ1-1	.	SVGGINTEAF
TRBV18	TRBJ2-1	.	ASSYNPEYEQF
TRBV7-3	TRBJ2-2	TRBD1	ASSLSRGPGELF
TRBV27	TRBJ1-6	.	ASSPPRVGVYNSPLH
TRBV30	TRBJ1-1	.	AWGETGANTEAF
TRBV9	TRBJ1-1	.	ASSVVMENTEAF
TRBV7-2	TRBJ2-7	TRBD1	ASSFDRATYEQY
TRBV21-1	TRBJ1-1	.	ASSKGPALNTEAF
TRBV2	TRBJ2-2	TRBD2	ASSPRTRVGELF
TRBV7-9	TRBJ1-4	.	ASSLDTSVGFHEKLF
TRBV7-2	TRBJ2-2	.	ASSLTGELF
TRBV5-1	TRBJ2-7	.	ASSLVQGNYEQY
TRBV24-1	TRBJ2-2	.	ATSDPGQNTGELF
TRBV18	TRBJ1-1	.	ASSLIQHKMNTEAF
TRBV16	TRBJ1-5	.	ASSQSGQSNQPQH
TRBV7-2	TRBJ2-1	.	ASSLGEPAMDEQF
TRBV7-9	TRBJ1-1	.	ASSLDIGEAF
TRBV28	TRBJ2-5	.	ASSSLAVQETQY
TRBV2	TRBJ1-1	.	ARRNTEAF
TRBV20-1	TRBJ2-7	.	SVVTYEQY
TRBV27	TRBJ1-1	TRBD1	ASSFQGVNTEAF
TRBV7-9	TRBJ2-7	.	ASSSTGLRDYEQY
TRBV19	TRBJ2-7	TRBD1	ASSWGTGSSYEQY
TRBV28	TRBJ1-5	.	ASSSGNRFPSNQPQH
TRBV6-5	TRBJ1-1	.	ASDHPTMNTEAF
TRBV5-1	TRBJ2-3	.	ASSLGTFSTDTQY
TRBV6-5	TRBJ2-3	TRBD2	ASSYAGRVDTQY
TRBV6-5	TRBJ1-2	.	ASNNGAGYT
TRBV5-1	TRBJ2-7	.	ASSLGRVTYEQY
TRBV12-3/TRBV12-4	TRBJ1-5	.	ASRGGGQPQH
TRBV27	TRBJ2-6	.	ASRFNRGGGANVLT
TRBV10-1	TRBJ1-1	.	ASSSDYNTEAF
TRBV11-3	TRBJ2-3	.	ASSSPGRNTQY
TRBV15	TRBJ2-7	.	ATSDIKDEQY
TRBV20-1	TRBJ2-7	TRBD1	SASFVTGVSYEQY
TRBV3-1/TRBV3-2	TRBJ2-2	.	ASSRGLTNTGELF
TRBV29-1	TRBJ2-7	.	SVVVMSSYEQY
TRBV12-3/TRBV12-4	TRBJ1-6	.	ASRGPGAPLH
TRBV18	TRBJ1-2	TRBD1	ASSPLAGDQGAYGYT
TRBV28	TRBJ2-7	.	ASDPGGGSYEQY
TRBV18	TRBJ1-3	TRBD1	ASSQDRAGNTIY
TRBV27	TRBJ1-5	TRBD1	ASSLTPGGSNQPQH
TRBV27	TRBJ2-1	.	ASSLERSSYNEQF
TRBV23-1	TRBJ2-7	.	ASGLYNLHYEQY
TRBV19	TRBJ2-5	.	ASSIQGIKETQY
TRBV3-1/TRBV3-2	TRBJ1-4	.	ASSYPLGSAEKLF
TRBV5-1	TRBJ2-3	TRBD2	ASSGSGTGTDTQY
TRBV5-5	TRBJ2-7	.	ASSLVGSSHEQY
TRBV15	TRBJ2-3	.	ATSRDGHTQY
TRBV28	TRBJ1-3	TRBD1	ASRGDRDSGNTIY
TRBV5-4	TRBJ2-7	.	ASSLGQRPSYEQY
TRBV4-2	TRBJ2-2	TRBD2	ASSHSGTKNTGELF
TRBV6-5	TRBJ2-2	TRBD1	ASSPTGGGTGELF
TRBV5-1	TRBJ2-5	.	ASSSQGSGETQY
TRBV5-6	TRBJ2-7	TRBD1	ASSLVRGTPYEQY